Presented here are 27 T cell receptor beta chains from one specimen sequenced in a study of T cells in Graves' hyperthyroidism and ophthalmopathy (dated by TCRdb to the late 2010s). The library was produced with multiplex PCR. This sample was sequenced with an Illumina HiSeq 2000. The TCR beta CDR3 regions were amplified from the RNA transcripts. For the first round of RT-PCR on the TCR CDR3, the HTBI primer set was used together with the Qiagen OneStep RT-PCR kit. Through fastp at Q25 and MiXCR, TCRdb rebuilt clones from the public reads, retaining in-frame beta chains. Each record represents a unique CDR3 protein, reported with the most common genes and DNA among its rows. This sample is represented by around 520,000 distinct CDR3 sequences; approximately 25% of them were singletons. The top ten constitute 10% to 12% of the sample. Sequencing used blood. These receptors were taken from a woman in her twenties or thirties with Graves' ophthalmopathy.

This clonotype was detected a few times. The chain recombines TRBV5-1 with TRBJ1-6; no clear D. The CDR3 sequence is 12 residues long. Per germline, CDR1 SGHRS and CDR2 YFSETQ. V was shortened by 4 bases and J by 4 bases, with 3 bases between the two germline ends. The CDR3 DNA is TGCGCCAGCAGCCGGTATAATTCACCCCTCCACTTT. This translates into CASSRYNSPLHF.

Many counts were recorded for this clonotype. The chain employs TRBV12-3 or TRBV12-4 and TRBJ1-1; D ambiguous. V was clipped by 6 bases and J by 3 bases, with 14 bases between them. This CDR3 region has 14 residues. DNA for the CDR3: TGTGCCAGCAGCCAAACAACACGGTACACTGAAGCTTTCTTT. Its protein product is CASSQTTRYTEAFF.

This chain joins TRBV6-1 and TRBJ2-7; maybe TRBD2 (7 bases). The V gene's germline CDR1 is MNHNS and CDR2 SASEGT. V was clipped by 6 bases and J by 3 bases, with 12 bases between them. The length of the CDR3 is 13 residues. This CDR3 reads CASSRGAIYEQYF. CDR3 DNA sequence: TGTGCCAGCAGCCGGGGGGCAATCTACGAGCAGTACTTC.

This clonotype was detected ten times or more. This chain links TRBV6-5 with TRBJ1-2; 7 bases are shared with TRBD1. CDR3 length: 13 amino acids. Germline assignment: CDR1 MNHEY and CDR2 SVGAGI. V shed 6 bases and J 8 bases; nucleotides not matched to a gene: 9. CDR3 nucleotides: TGTGCCAGCAGATCCGACAGGGCTGGCGGCTACACCTTC. Protein product: CASRSDRAGGYTF.

This clonotype has a handful of counts. The chain carries TRBV6-2 or TRBV6-3 and TRBJ2-2, with 10 bases aligning to TRBD2. CDR3 length: 16 amino acids. The junction had 5 bases not matched to a gene; V was cut back by 6 bases and J by 1 base. Germline V CDR1 and CDR2: MNHEY, SVGEGT. The CDR3 DNA sequence: TGTGCCAGCAGCTCCTGGACTAGCGGGAACACCGGGGAGCTGTTTTTT. It specifies CASSSWTSGNTGELFF.

This clonotype was picked up many times. The chain's CDR3 is CASRRTQETQYF. CDR3 coding DNA: TGTGCCAGCAGGCGGACCCAAGAGACCCAGTACTTC. The rearrangement links TRBV6-1 to TRBJ2-5; D is unclear. The germline V gene encodes CDR1 MNHNS and CDR2 SASEGT. Between the trimmed V and J ends, which lost 6 bases and 1 base, there was a span of 6 bases. The CDR3 covers 12 residues.

This clonotype was detected many times. This sequence joins TRBV15 and TRBJ1-5, with a possible D match to TRBD1 (5 bases). The germline CDR1 and CDR2 sequences are LNHNV and YYDKDF (reference sequence). This CDR3 is 16 amino acids long. V was pared by 0 bases and J by 3 bases, with 12 bases between. The CDR3 sequence is CATSRDLGADNQPQHF. CDR3 nucleotides: TGTGCCACCAGCAGAGATTTAGGGGCGGACAATCAGCCCCAGCATTTT.

This clonotype has a count of ten or more. The gene calls are TRBV28 and TRBJ2-5; D gene ambiguous. V was trimmed by 7 bases and J by 5 bases, leaving 11 bases between them. The V gene's germline CDR1 is MDHEN and CDR2 SYDVKM. The CDR3 contains 12 residues. The CDR3 loop reads CASKSGGETQYF. CDR3 in DNA: TGTGCCAGCAAATCGGGCGGTGAGACCCAGTACTTC.

In its sample, this clonotype was seen a few times. A much more abundant neighbour one base away suggests this may be a read error. The chain recombines TRBV6-2 or TRBV6-3 with TRBJ2-7, with D perhaps TRBD1 (6 bases). CDR3 length: 13 amino acids. With 10 bases removed from V and 2 bases from J, the gap between germline ends came to 15 bases. CDR1 is MNHEY and CDR2 is SVGEGT in the germline V gene. CDR3 loop: CATSRDKAYEQYF. CDR3 nucleotides: TGTGCCACCAGCCGGGACAAGGCCTACGAGCAGTACTTC.

The chain joins TRBV2 to TRBJ1-1; D call uncertain. This CDR3 has 11 residues. V lost 4 bases, J lost 6 bases, and 6 bases lay in between. Germline V CDR1 and CDR2: SNHLY, FYNNEI. CDR3 DNA: TGTGCCAGCAGTGGGGTTCCTGAAGCTTTCTTT. Its protein product is CASSGVPEAFF. Using reference TRBV2 and TRBJ1-1 for the parts outside the CDR3, the full variable domain is EPEVTQTPSHQVTQMGQEVILRCVPISNHLYFYWYRQILGQKVEFLVSFYNNEISEKSEIFDDQFSVERPDGSNFTLKIRSTKLEDSAMYFCASSGVPEAFFGQGTRLTVV.

The chain uses TRBV19 and TRBJ1-5; D is undetermined. The CDR3 is 15 residues long. V was cut by 4 bases and J by 2 bases, with 12 bases left in between. Germline V gene data show CDR1 as LNHDA and CDR2 as SQIVND (reference sequence). CDR3 sequence: CASSSWGKGNQPQHF. The CDR3 DNA follows: TGTGCCAGTAGTAGTTGGGGAAAAGGCAATCAGCCCCAGCATTTT.

At least ten counts were recorded for this clonotype. The J gene is TRBJ2-7, the V gene TRBV6-5; D not resolved. Germline CDR1 reads MNHEY; CDR2 reads SVGAGI. Trimming removed 5 bases at V and 2 bases at J, with 7 bases between. The CDR3 covers 12 residues. CDR3 nucleotides: TGTGCCAGCAGTCCTGTAACCTACGAGCAGTACTTC. Amino acids: CASSPVTYEQYF.

The chain recombines TRBV12-3 or TRBV12-4 with TRBJ1-1, with D unclear. V gave up 4 bases and J gave up 4 bases, with 25 bases separating them. The length of the CDR3 is 18 residues. CDR3 protein: CASSSTVIRAPSSTEAFF. CDR3 coding DNA: TGTGCCAGCAGTTCCACGGTGATCCGGGCCCCCTCGAGCACTGAAGCTTTCTTT.

Many counts were recorded for this clonotype. This chain uses TRBV6-2 or TRBV6-3 with TRBJ1-1; no reliable D call. Germline values: CDR1 MNHEY, CDR2 SVGEGT. Trimming removed 6 bases from V and 1 base from J, with 9 bases in between. The CDR3 runs to 13 residues. This CDR3 is CASRDLKNTEAFF. The DNA for the CDR3 is TGTGCCAGCAGGGACCTCAAGAACACTGAAGCTTTCTTT.

V usage is TRBV28 and J usage is TRBJ2-7; no clear D. V was cut by 5 bases and J by 4 bases, with 12 bases left in between. The CDR3 spans 13 residues. Germline-derived CDR1 and CDR2 are MDHEN and SYDVKM. The CDR3 reads CASSPPFIYEQYF. CDR3 nucleotides: TGTGCCAGCAGTCCCCCCTTTATTTACGAGCAGTACTTC.

V gene TRBV6-1 combines with J gene TRBJ2-7; TRBD1 agrees at 7 bases. Germline V CDR1 and CDR2: MNHNS, SASEGT. The ends lost 8 bases at V and 2 bases at J; junction bases unmatched: 9. CDR3 length: 14 amino acids. The CDR3 nucleotides read TGTGCCAGCGGGGGAACAGGGGTCACCTACGAGCAGTACTTC. This encodes CASGGTGVTYEQYF.

This clonotype was seen many times. The gene calls are TRBV10-3 and TRBJ1-1; D perhaps matches TRBD1 (6 bases). The ends were cut back, 5 bases at V and 1 base at J, with 14 bases in the middle. The CDR3 covers 15 residues. CDR1 and CDR2 (germline): ENHRY, SYGVKD. The CDR3 here is CAISQPGGRNTEAFF. As DNA, the CDR3 is TGTGCCATCAGTCAGCCCGGGGGCCGGAACACTGAAGCTTTCTTT.

This rearrangement joins TRBV12-3 or TRBV12-4 to TRBJ2-7; possible D gene TRBD1, 6 bases. Trimming removed 5 bases at V and 7 bases at J, with 18 bases between. The CDR3 has 14 amino acids. The CDR3 is CASSIRSTGAEQYF. For the CDR3, the DNA is TGTGCCAGCAGTATACGGTCGACAGGAGCAGAGCAGTACTTC.

This clonotype was seen repeatedly, ten times or more. The CDR3 DNA sequence: TGTGCCAGCTCACCAAACGGCGGGGGTATCCAAGAGACCCAGTACTTC. It is translated as CASSPNGGGIQETQYF. J is TRBJ2-5 and V is TRBV18; 7 bases match TRBD2. Trimming at V came to 2 bases and at J to 1 base, leaving 7 bases not matched to a gene. CDR3 length equals 16 residues. Germline-derived CDR1 and CDR2 are KGHSH and LQKENI.

This clonotype was detected ten times or more. One junction end does not reproduce the germline sequence, and a read error may be involved. The chain joins TRBV7-2 to TRBJ2-7; either TRBD1 or TRBD2 may fit D (5 bases each). The CDR3 contains 14 residues. CDR1 is SGHTA and CDR2 is FQGNSA in the germline V gene. The CDR3 nucleotides are TGTGCCAGCACCTTAGGGACCGGACCCTACGAGCAGTACTTC. Amino acids: CASTLGTGPYEQYF.

There are many counts of this clonotype. The V and J genes are TRBV7-9 and TRBJ2-7; D is unresolved. This CDR3 contains 14 residues. Germline values: CDR1 SEHNR, CDR2 FQNEAQ (reference sequence). V was trimmed by 0 bases and J by 2 bases, leaving 8 bases between them. The DNA of the CDR3 is TGTGCCAGCAGCTTAGCTGGCAGCACCTACGAGCAGTACTTC. It translates to CASSLAGSTYEQYF. Full variable domain (remainder filled in from reference TRBV7-9 and TRBJ2-7): DTGVSQNPRHKITKRGQNVTFRCDPISEHNRLYWYRQTLGQGPEFLTYFQNEAQLEKSRLLSDRFSAERPKGSFSTLEIQRTEQGDSAMYLCASSLAGSTYEQYFGPGTRLTVT.

This clonotype was seen at least ten times. The chain couples TRBV12-3 or TRBV12-4 to TRBJ1-2; TRBD1 might be the D (6 bases). The V gene lost 7 bases and the J gene lost 4 bases, with 13 bases spanning the gap. The CDR3 totals 13 residues. The CDR3 nucleotides read TGTGCCAGCAATCACAGGGATAGCTATGGCTACACCTTC. This gives the protein CASNHRDSYGYTF.

Details on this clonotype: This may arise from a read error, as a much more abundant clone is one base away. V is TRBV7-9 and J is TRBJ1-1; D is uncertain. The CDR3 is 12 amino acids. Germline-derived CDR1 and CDR2 are SEHNR and FQNEAQ (reference sequence). Here the CDR3 reads CASSGTTTEACF. For the CDR3, the DNA is TGTGCCAGCAGCGGAACTACCACTGAAGCTTGCTTT.

The chain has TRBV6-2 or TRBV6-3 and TRBJ2-7; TRBD2 aligns across 8 bases. Per the germline V gene, CDR1 is MNHEY and CDR2 is SVGEGT. After removal of 5 bases from V and 2 bases from J, the junction contained 14 bases not matched to a gene. The CDR3 covers 17 residues. Here the CDR3 reads CASSAHPRLATPYEQYF. DNA for the CDR3: TGTGCCAGCAGTGCCCACCCGCGACTAGCGACACCCTACGAGCAGTACTTC.

This clonotype was recorded at least ten times. This chain connects TRBV6-2 or TRBV6-3 to TRBJ2-3; 7 nucleotides agree with TRBD1. V lost 6 bases, J lost 14 bases, and 11 bases stayed unmatched. Germline V gives CDR1 MNHEY, CDR2 SVGEGT. The CDR3 sequence is 12 residues long. CDR3 bases: TGTGCCAGCAGCCCCCAGCGAGACAGGGTGTATTTT. It is translated as CASSPQRDRVYF.

This clonotype came up many times. This chain uses TRBV6-5 with TRBJ1-2, with a weak D call TRBD1 (6 bases). The length of the CDR3 is 13 residues. The V end lost 6 bases, the J end lost 2 bases, and 10 bases lay between the germline ends. Germline CDR1 reads MNHEY; CDR2 reads SVGAGI. CDR3 DNA: TGTGCCAGCAGCCGTACAGGGAACTATGGCTACACCTTC. This gives the protein CASSRTGNYGYTF.

The chain combines TRBV18 with TRBJ1-1; D perhaps matches TRBD1 (6 bases). The V end was cut by 3 bases, the J end by 0 bases, with 14 bases between. The CDR3 is 16 amino acids. Germline CDR1 KGHSH, CDR2 LQKENI. The CDR3 nucleotides read TGTGCCAGCTCACCGGCAGGGGCCGGTATGAACACTGAAGCTTTCTTT. The encoded protein is CASSPAGAGMNTEAFF.